These 2 T cell receptor beta chains share one sample of origin, sequenced in a study of T cells in Graves' hyperthyroidism and ophthalmopathy. The CDR3 regions of TCR beta were amplified from RNA transcripts. The HTBI primer set drove a first-round RT-PCR of the TCR CDR3. TCRdb re-called the multiplex PCR reads through MiXCR, storing one row per CDR3 protein. This sample has roughly 400,000 distinct CDR3 sequences, with roughly an eighth found just once. Sequenced input: blood. The source is a man between 50 and 59 years old with Graves' ophthalmopathy.

V usage is TRBV6-1 and J usage is TRBJ2-2; D is unclear. CDR3 length equals 12 residues. V dropped 6 bases and J dropped 4 bases, with 6 bases sitting between them. Germline V lookup: CDR1 MNHNS, CDR2 SASEGT. CDR3: CASRTFTGELFF. CDR3 in DNA: TGTGCCAGCAGGACATTCACCGGGGAGCTGTTTTTT.

This clonotype was detected ten times or more. This rearrangement joins TRBV28 to TRBJ2-2; TRBD1 is a possible D gene (6 bases). This CDR3 has 15 amino acids. Per germline, CDR1 MDHEN and CDR2 SYDVKM. V gave up 3 bases and J gave up 2 bases, with 10 bases separating them. The CDR3 DNA reads as TGTGCCAGCAGTTTCGTACAGGGAAACACCGGGGAGCTGTTTTTT. Translating it yields CASSFVQGNTGELFF.